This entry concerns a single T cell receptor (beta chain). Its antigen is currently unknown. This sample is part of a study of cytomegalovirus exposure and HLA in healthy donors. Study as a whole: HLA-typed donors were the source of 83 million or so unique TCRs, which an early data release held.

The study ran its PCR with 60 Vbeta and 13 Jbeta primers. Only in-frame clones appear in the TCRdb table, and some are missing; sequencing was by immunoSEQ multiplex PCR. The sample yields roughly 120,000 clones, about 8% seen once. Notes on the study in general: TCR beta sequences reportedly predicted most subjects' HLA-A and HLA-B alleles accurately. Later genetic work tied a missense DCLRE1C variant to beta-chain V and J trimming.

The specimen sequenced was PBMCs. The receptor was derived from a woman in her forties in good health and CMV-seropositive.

The CDR3 sequence is CASSFHGNTEAFF. CDR3 bases: TGTGCCAGCAGCTTCCACGGTAACACTGAAGCTTTCTTT. This chain links TRBV7-3 with TRBJ1-1; the D is unclear. Germline CDR1 reads SGHTA; CDR2 reads FQGTGA. The V end was cut by 3 bases, the J end by 2 bases, with 7 bases between. The CDR3 totals 13 residues.